Presented here are 20 T cell receptor beta chains from one specimen sequenced in a study of T cell responses to AZD1222 COVID-19 vaccine. Clones were sequenced by immunoSEQ multiplex PCR, and TCRdb holds only the in-frame ones, with some missing. This sample carries some 160,000 clones, 80% to 95% of them seen once, and the ten largest clones take approximately 4.4%. Sequences were derived from peripheral blood, sampled on day 0 of AZD1222 vaccination. The receptors here all came from an adult in good health.

The chain recombines TRBV3-1 (or the pseudogene TRBV3-2) with TRBJ1-2, with TRBD1 identical over 8 bases. Unmatched junction bases numbered 5, after V lost 4 bases and J lost 4 bases. The CDR3 is 14 amino acids. Per germline, CDR1 LGHDT and CDR2 YNNKEL (reference sequence). CDR3 amino acids: CASSPRTGIYGYTF. In nucleotides, the CDR3 is TGTGCCAGCAGCCCTCGGACAGGGATCTATGGCTACACCTTC.

The rearrangement joins TRBV29-1 to TRBJ1-1, with a weak D call TRBD1 (5 bases). V lost 4 bases to trimming and J lost 6 bases, with 15 bases between them. CDR1 is SQVTM and CDR2 is ANQGSEA in the germline V gene. The CDR3 spans 13 residues. CDR3: CSVARGFGPEAFF. CDR3 sequence (DNA): TGCAGCGTTGCTAGGGGCTTCGGGCCTGAAGCTTTCTTT.

This chain joins TRBV7-9 and TRBJ2-7; a weak D match, TRBD2 (7 bases). V lost 4 bases, J lost 0 bases, and 25 bases lay in between. Germline CDR1 is SEHNR and CDR2 is FQNEAQ (reference sequence). This CDR3 has 19 amino acids. CDR3 DNA sequence: TGTGCCAGCAGCTCCTTAGGGGGGGCGACAGGTTTGGTCTCCTACGAGCAGTACTTC. Its translation is CASSSLGGATGLVSYEQYF.

The chain joins TRBV4-1 to TRBJ2-6; 9 bases match TRBD1. This CDR3 has 18 residues. V lost 5 bases and J lost 4; bases outside the gene matches: 12. Germline V gene lookup returns CDR1 MGHRA and CDR2 YSYEKL. The CDR3 coding sequence is TGCGCCAGCAGCGAGGGACAGGGACCACTCCTGGGGGCCAACGTCCTGACTTTC. Its translation: CASSEGQGPLLGANVLTF.

The gene calls are TRBV3-1 (or the pseudogene TRBV3-2) and TRBJ1-1, with 8 bases fitting TRBD1. The CDR3 sequence is 13 residues long. Unmatched junction bases numbered 5, after V lost 6 bases and J lost 5 bases. Germline CDR1 reads LGHDT; CDR2 reads YNNKEL (reference sequence). Written as DNA, the CDR3 is TGTGCCAGCAGTTCCGGACAGGGAACTGAAGCTTTCTTT. Its protein is CASSSGQGTEAFF.

This clone was counted only a few times. The chain couples TRBV13 to TRBJ2-7; 8 bases map to TRBD1. J lost 4 bases, V lost 0 bases, and 2 bases had no gene match. From germline, CDR1 is PRHDT and CDR2 FYEKMQ (reference sequence). This CDR3 is 14 amino acids long. The CDR3 sequence is CASSLGDREYEQYF. CDR3 in DNA: TGTGCCAGCAGCTTAGGGGACAGGGAATACGAGCAGTACTTC.

J is TRBJ1-2 and V is TRBV28; D may be TRBD1 (6 bases). Germline V CDR1 and CDR2: MDHEN, SYDVKM. With 5 bases removed from V and 6 bases from J, the gap between germline ends came to 13 bases. CDR3 length equals 13 residues. CDR3 in amino acids: CASSRPGVNGYTF. DNA for the CDR3: TGTGCCAGCAGTAGGCCAGGGGTTAATGGCTACACCTTC.

The genes are TRBV3-1 (or the pseudogene TRBV3-2) and TRBJ2-3; D may match TRBD1 or TRBD2 (5 bases each). The CDR3 is 14 amino acids. The germline gives CDR1 LGHDT, CDR2 YNNKEL (reference sequence). Trimming took 2 bases from V and 5 from J, leaving 11 bases between them. The CDR3 loop reads CASSQMGTQDTQYF. CDR3 nucleotide sequence: TGTGCCAGCAGCCAAATGGGGACCCAAGATACGCAGTATTTT.

This clone was seen a few times. V is TRBV28 and J is TRBJ1-5; D possibly corresponds to TRBD1 (6 bases). CDR1 is MDHEN and CDR2 is SYDVKM in the germline V gene. The CDR3 spans 17 residues. The ends were cut back, 5 bases at V and 4 bases at J, with 21 bases in the middle. This CDR3 is CASSLDRWGRENQPQHF. CDR3 nucleotide sequence: TGTGCCAGCAGTCTCGACAGGTGGGGGAGGGAGAATCAGCCCCAGCATTTT.

The chain carries TRBV30 and TRBJ2-3; possibly TRBD1 or TRBD2 for D (5 bases each). The CDR3 extends over 12 amino acids. The germline V gene has CDR1 GTSNPN and CDR2 SVGIG (reference sequence). V was cut by 8 bases and J by 7 bases, with 16 bases left in between. Here the CDR3 reads CATGQGVNTQYF. The CDR3 DNA sequence: TGTGCCACGGGGCAGGGAGTAAATACGCAGTATTTT.

CDR3 bases: TGTGCCAGCTTGCAAGGGTCTAGCTTCCTAGAGACCCAGTACTTC. Residues: CASLQGSSFLETQYF. The V and J genes are TRBV11-2 and TRBJ2-5, with D perhaps matching TRBD2 (5 bases). V lost 8 bases and J 4 bases, leaving 20 bases between the germline ends. This CDR3 is 15 amino acids long. From germline, CDR1 is SGHAT and CDR2 FQNNGV.

The chain has TRBV20-1 and TRBJ1-2; 12 bases map to TRBD1. This CDR3 contains 18 residues. Per the germline V gene, CDR1 is DFQATT and CDR2 is SNEGSKA (reference sequence). V trimming: 3 bases; J trimming: 4 bases; junction bases outside the gene matches: 15. The CDR3 here is CSASAMTGQGARRYGYTF. The CDR3 nucleotides are TGCAGTGCTAGTGCCATGACGGGACAGGGGGCACGGCGCTATGGCTACACCTTC.

For this clone: The sample holds other DNA sequences that translate to the same CDR3. The chain carries TRBV28 and TRBJ2-7, with a possible D match to TRBD2 (5 bases). Germline V lookup: CDR1 MDHEN, CDR2 SYDVKM. V lost 8 bases and J lost 2, with 10 bases in between. The CDR3 runs to 12 residues. This CDR3 reads CASSSGTYEQYF. The CDR3 nucleotides read TGTGCCAGCTCGTCGGGGACCTACGAGCAGTACTTC.

The J gene is TRBJ2-1, the V gene TRBV6-5; 7 positions match TRBD2. V lost 6 bases and J lost 6; bases outside the gene matches: 11. This CDR3 is 15 amino acids long. Germline CDR1 MNHEY, CDR2 SVGAGI. DNA of the CDR3: TGTGCCAGCAGGTCTCGGACTAGGGACGGCAATGAGCAGTTCTTC. Its protein product is CASRSRTRDGNEQFF.

The chain uses TRBV5-5 and TRBJ2-3, with D perhaps matching TRBD1 (6 bases). V gave up 7 bases and J gave up 0 bases, with 12 bases separating them. The CDR3 runs 14 residues. Per germline, CDR1 SGHKS and CDR2 YYEKEE (reference sequence). This CDR3 is CASGGLLSTDTQYF. CDR3 coding DNA: TGTGCCAGCGGGGGCCTCCTGAGCACAGATACGCAGTATTTT.

V usage is TRBV2 and J usage is TRBJ2-3; possibly TRBD1 for D (6 bases). This CDR3 region has 14 residues. Per the germline V gene, CDR1 is SNHLY and CDR2 is FYNNEI. Between the trimmed V and J ends, which lost 4 bases and 2 bases, there was a span of 10 bases. CDR3 coding DNA: TGTGCCAGCAGTGTGGGGGCCCCCACAGATACGCAGTATTTT. Translation: CASSVGAPTDTQYF.

The chain links TRBV14 to TRBJ2-1; 14 bases are shared with TRBD2. This CDR3 region has 19 residues. The V gene's germline CDR1 is SGHDN and CDR2 FVKESK. The junction had 7 bases not matched to a gene; V was cut back by 3 bases and J by 0 bases. The chain's CDR3 is CASSHRTSGRFGSYNEQFF. The CDR3, as DNA: TGTGCCAGCAGCCATAGGACTAGCGGGAGGTTTGGCTCCTACAATGAGCAGTTCTTC.

This chain links TRBV2 with TRBJ1-2; no firm D call. This CDR3 contains 14 residues. V was shortened by 0 bases and J by 0 bases, with 5 bases between the two germline ends. In germline, CDR1 is SNHLY, CDR2 FYNNEI. Written as DNA, the CDR3 is TGTGCCAGCAGTGAAGCGACCGCTAACTATGGCTACACCTTC. Translating gives CASSEATANYGYTF.

V and J are TRBV15 and TRBJ2-5; D is unresolved. V was trimmed by 0 bases and J by 2 bases, leaving 7 bases between them. This CDR3 is 14 amino acids long. Germline V gene data show CDR1 as LNHNV and CDR2 as YYDKDF (reference sequence). CDR3 nucleotides: TGTGCCACCAGCAGAGACGGCAGTCAAGAGACCCAGTACTTC. This encodes CATSRDGSQETQYF.

This chain connects TRBV2 to TRBJ1-5; D is ambiguous. Looked up from germline, CDR1 is SNHLY and CDR2 is FYNNEI. The CDR3 has 13 residues. Trimming took off 6 bases at V and 1 base at J, with 7 bases between the two ends. This CDR3 reads CASSGQSNQPQHF. CDR3 sequence (DNA): TGTGCCAGCAGCGGGCAGAGCAATCAGCCCCAGCATTTT.